This T cell receptor beta chain was sequenced for a study of blood T cell repertoires in COVID-19. Overall study: COVID-19 samples collected from the United States, Italy and Spain covered acute and convalescent phases. T cells, B-cell-depleted T cells, or PBMCs supplied cDNA or gDNA.

Original analysis: By means of reference gene primer amplification, nucleated cell counts were estimated. Profiled with immunoSEQ multiplex PCR; TCRdb holds only in-frame clones, not every one. V and J calls and clone size are given by that table; D and trimming were obtained from the DNA. Of 110,000 or so clones in the sample, about 88% were seen once. Germline CDR1 reads LGHNA; CDR2 reads YSLEER. Trimming removed 1 base at V and 2 bases at J, with 15 bases between. CDR3 size: 17 residues. The clonotype was recovered from a woman aged 70-85 years who had recovered from COVID-19. Sequenced: peripheral blood. This chain connects TRBV4-3 to TRBJ2-1, with TRBD2 as a possible D gene (6 bases). The CDR3 nucleotides are TGCGCCAGCAGCCAAGGGGCCATAGCGGACACCTACAATGAGCAGTTCTTC. Residues: CASSQGAIADTYNEQFF.